The present entry profiles one TCR beta chain with its context. This specimen comes from a study of blood T cell repertoires in COVID-19. Profiled with immunoSEQ multiplex PCR; TCRdb holds only in-frame clones, not every one. The table lists about 200,000 clones, about 87% of them singletons. The CDR3 runs to 15 residues. Per the germline V gene, CDR1 is MNHNY and CDR2 is SVGAGI (reference sequence). V gave up 8 bases and J gave up 3 bases; unmatched junction bases: 5. This TCR was recovered from a man in his sixties with acute or convalescent COVID-19. This sequence joins TRBV6-6 and TRBJ1-4; TRBD1 agrees at 11 bases. Sequenced sample: peripheral blood. CDR3 nucleotides: TGTGCCAGCCGGGACAGGGGGGGCCCTAATGAAAAACTGTTTTTT. Its translation: CASRDRGGPNEKLFF.